This T cell receptor (beta chain) originates from a study of blood T cell repertoires in COVID-19. Study-level background: Acute and convalescent COVID-19 specimens originated in the United States, Italy and Spain. Nucleic acid was either cDNA or gDNA, and it came from T cells, B-cell-depleted T cells, or PBMCs.

This CDR3 comprises 13 residues. Germline V gene data show CDR1 as MDHEN and CDR2 as SYDVKM. With 6 bases removed from V and 2 bases from J, the gap between germline ends came to 8 bases. Study processing details: Scientists estimated how many nucleated cells there were by amplifying reference gene primers. Sequenced by immunoSEQ multiplex PCR; TCRdb stores in-frame clones only, minus some. V, J and clone size were drawn from that table, and D and trimming were deduced from the DNA. The data contain over 200,000 clones, 75% to 90% of them singletons. Sequenced sample: peripheral blood. The chain has TRBV28 and TRBJ1-3, with no clear D. The clonotype was recovered from a man aged 55-75 years who had recovered from COVID-19. The CDR3 sequence is CASRPRAGNTIYF. The DNA for the CDR3 is TGTGCCAGCAGACCCCGAGCTGGAAACACCATATATTTT.